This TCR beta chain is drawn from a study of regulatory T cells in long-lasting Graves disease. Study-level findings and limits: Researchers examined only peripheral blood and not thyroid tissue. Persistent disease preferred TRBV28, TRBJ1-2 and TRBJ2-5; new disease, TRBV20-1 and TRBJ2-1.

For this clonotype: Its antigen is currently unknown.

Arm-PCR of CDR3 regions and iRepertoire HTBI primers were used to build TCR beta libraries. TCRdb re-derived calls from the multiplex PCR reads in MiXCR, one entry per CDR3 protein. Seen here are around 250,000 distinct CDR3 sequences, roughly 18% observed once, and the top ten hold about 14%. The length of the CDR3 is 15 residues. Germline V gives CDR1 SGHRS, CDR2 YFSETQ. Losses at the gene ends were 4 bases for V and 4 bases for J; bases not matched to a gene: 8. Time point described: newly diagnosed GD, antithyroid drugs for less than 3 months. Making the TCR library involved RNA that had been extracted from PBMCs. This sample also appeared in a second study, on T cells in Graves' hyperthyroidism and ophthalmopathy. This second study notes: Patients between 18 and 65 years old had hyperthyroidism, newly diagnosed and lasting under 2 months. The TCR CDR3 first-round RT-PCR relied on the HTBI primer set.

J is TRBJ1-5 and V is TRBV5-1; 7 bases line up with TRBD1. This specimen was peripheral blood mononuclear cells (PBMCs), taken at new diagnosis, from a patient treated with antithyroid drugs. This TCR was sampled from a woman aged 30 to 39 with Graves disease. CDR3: CASSPAGTDNQPQHF. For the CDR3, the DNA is TGCGCCAGCAGCCCGGCCGGGACAGATAATCAGCCCCAGCATTTT.